Below are 2 T cell receptor beta chains sequenced from a single sample in a study of PD-L1 blockade in urothelial cancer. TCRdb's copy holds only in-frame clones and misses some; the assay was immunoSEQ multiplex PCR. The data hold roughly 120,000 clones, with about 89% observed a single time. Time point here: peripheral blood 6 weeks after treatment start. This material consisted of PBMCs, taken around atezolizumab (anti-PD-L1) treatment. These receptors all come from a man aged 60-69 years with urothelial cancer.

The chain carries TRBV19 and TRBJ2-2; perhaps TRBD1 as D (6 bases). Germline loops: CDR1 LNHDA, CDR2 SQIVND (reference sequence). V was cut by 6 bases and J by 0 bases, with 17 bases left in between. The CDR3 sequence is 17 residues long. The CDR3, as DNA: TGTGCCAGTAGACCCCCGACAGGCTACTCGAACACCGGGGAGCTGTTTTTT. Amino acid sequence: CASRPPTGYSNTGELFF.

The chain combines TRBV6-5 with TRBJ1-3; D gene uncertain. This CDR3 has 13 amino acids. The germline CDR1 and CDR2 sequences are MNHEY and SVGAGI. CDR3 DNA sequence: TGTGCGTCGCGGTTTACCTCTGGAAACACCATATATTTT. Amino acid sequence: CASRFTSGNTIYF.